This T cell receptor beta chain was captured in a study of cytomegalovirus exposure and HLA in healthy donors. This CDR3 is 13 amino acids long. The germline V gene has CDR1 LNHDA and CDR2 SQIVND (reference sequence). Germline trimming cut 4 bases from V and 6 bases from J; bases unmatched to any gene: 2. In the case of this clone: Its antigen is currently unknown.

The PCR was carried out with 60 Vbeta primers and 13 Jbeta primers. Sequencing used immunoSEQ multiplex PCR; TCRdb keeps in-frame clones, though not all of them. Of some 150,000 clones listed, around 82% are singletons. Points from the study as a whole: The authors reported that TCR beta sequences could predict HLA-A and HLA-B alleles. These predictions were accurate for most subjects in the first cohort. Researchers reported that a few CMV-associated chains were confirmed in vitro as CMV antigen-specific. The study flagged approximately 180 TCR beta chains as cytomegalovirus-associated.

The origin of this receptor is a man between 18 and 35 years old in good health and CMV-seropositive. The rearrangement joins TRBV19 to TRBJ2-1; 8 bases match TRBD1. Specimen: PBMCs. CDR3 bases: TGTGCCAGTAGTAGGACAGGGCCCAATGAGCAGTTCTTC. Translated: CASSRTGPNEQFF.